One and the same sample provided the 8 T cell receptor beta chains below, sequenced in a study of cytomegalovirus exposure and HLA in healthy donors. The PCR employed 60 Vbeta primers together with 13 Jbeta primers. The data were produced by immunoSEQ multiplex PCR, yet TCRdb's version contains in-frame clones alone and is incomplete. Altogether about 280,000 clones are present, approximately 90% being singletons, with the ten largest covering about 2.5%. The sequenced sample was PBMCs. These receptors all come from a young woman in good health and CMV-seronegative.

The V and J genes are TRBV4-1 and TRBJ2-3, with 11 positions matching TRBD2. CDR1 and CDR2 from the germline V gene are MGHRA and YSYEKL. J was trimmed by 2 bases and V by 3 bases; bases with no gene match: 10. The CDR3 has 18 residues. In DNA, the CDR3 is TGCGCCAGCAGCCAGACACTTGGGACTAGCGGTCCCACAGATACGCAGTATTTT. This gives the protein CASSQTLGTSGPTDTQYF.

V usage is TRBV27 and J usage is TRBJ2-3; 7 nucleotides match TRBD1. With 3 bases clipped from V and 0 bases from J, the junction kept 12 bases outside the gene matches. The CDR3 sequence is 18 residues long. Germline CDR1 MNHEY, CDR2 SMNVEV (reference sequence). The CDR3 sequence is CASSFGDHTGVSTDTQYF. CDR3 coding DNA: TGTGCCAGCAGTTTCGGGGACCACACAGGGGTGAGCACAGATACGCAGTATTTT.

The sample holds one count of this clone. J is TRBJ1-6 and V is TRBV6-6, with D possibly TRBD1 on 5 matching bases. CDR3 length: 15 residues. V was clipped by 6 bases and J by 3 bases, with 12 bases between them. The germline V gene encodes CDR1 MNHNY and CDR2 SVGAGI (reference sequence). Written as DNA, the CDR3 is TGTGCCAGCAGGCAGGGTGATGACTATAATTCACCCCTCCACTTT. Protein: CASRQGDDYNSPLHF.

The chain couples TRBV5-1 to TRBJ1-2; TRBD1 is a possible D gene (5 bases). CDR3 length: 15 amino acids. The germline V gene encodes CDR1 SGHRS and CDR2 YFSETQ. V dropped 4 bases and J dropped 0 bases, with 13 bases sitting between them. CDR3 coding DNA: TGCGCCAGCAGCAGAGACAGAATAACTAACTATGGCTACACCTTC. Amino acid sequence: CASSRDRITNYGYTF.

V usage is TRBV18 and J usage is TRBJ1-3; D call uncertain. Trimming cost V 5 bases and J 1 base, with 12 bases left between them. Per the germline V gene, CDR1 is KGHSH and CDR2 is LQKENI. The CDR3 consists of 15 residues. The CDR3 here is CASSSNSGSGNTIYF. CDR3 nucleotide sequence: TGTGCCAGCTCATCCAACAGCGGATCTGGAAACACCATATATTTT.

This clone was counted between two and nine times. The chain carries TRBV29-1 and TRBJ2-5; 11 bases map to TRBD2. With 7 bases clipped from V and 5 bases from J, the junction kept 3 bases outside the gene matches. Germline CDR1 and CDR2: SQVTM and ANQGSEA. The CDR3 loop spans 12 amino acids. The CDR3 protein is CSASSGGETQYF. CDR3 sequence (DNA): TGCAGCGCTTCTAGCGGGGGGGAGACCCAGTACTTC. Using reference TRBV29-1 and TRBJ2-5 for the parts outside the CDR3, the full variable domain is SAVISQKPSRDICQRGTSLTIQCQVDSQVTMMFWYRQQPGQSLTLIATANQGSEATYESGFVIDKFPISRPNLTFSTLTVSNMSPEDSSIYLCSASSGGETQYFGPGTRLLVL.

The chain combines TRBV9 with TRBJ1-6; no reliable D call. Germline CDR1 and CDR2: SGDLS and YYNGEE. This CDR3 comprises 16 residues. Trimming pared 4 bases from V and 9 bases from J, leaving 20 bases between. CDR3 region: CASSPYGGSASSPLHF. The DNA of the CDR3 is TGTGCCAGCAGCCCATATGGAGGGAGTGCGAGTTCACCCCTCCACTTT.

The chain carries TRBV29-1 and TRBJ1-1; 8 bases align to TRBD1. CDR1 and CDR2 (germline): SQVTM, ANQGSEA. The CDR3 totals 14 residues. Trimming cost V 5 bases and J 3 bases; bases outside gene matches: 8. The CDR3 here is CSVLQGAEDTEAFF. The CDR3 nucleotides read TGCAGCGTTCTGCAGGGGGCGGAGGACACTGAAGCTTTCTTT.